The rows below give T cell receptor beta chains drawn from one sample of a study of OX40 agonist ivuxolimab in advanced cancers. Here immunoSEQ multiplex PCR was the method, and the copy in TCRdb shows in-frame clones only, minus some. This sample carries roughly 64,000 clones, 85% to 90% of them seen once, and the ten largest clones take around 15%. The sequencing used CD4+ or CD8+ T cells sorted from blood, collected in a trial of the OX40 agonist ivuxolimab. These TCRs come from an adult with an advanced solid tumor such as melanoma, head and neck, liver or kidney cancer. The CDR3 runs from the conserved cysteine through the conserved F or W. The D gene is left open where the match is weak. For some rows the clone size is stated as once, few or many, or as a class when expanded; others skip it.

d_call j_call clone_size v_call cdr3_nt cdr3_aa
. TRBJ1-6 . TRBV9 TGTGCCAGCAGCCCCCAGGAGGGGAATTCACCCCTCCACTTT CASSPQEGNSPLHF
TRBD2 TRBJ2-3 . TRBV10-3 TGTGCCATCAGTGAGTCTGGCGGGAGTGGAACAGATACGCAGTATTTT CAISESGGSGTDTQYF
TRBD1 TRBJ2-7 few TRBV11-2 TGTGCCAGCAGCCAACAGGGGGACGAGCAGTACTTC CASSQQGDEQYF
. TRBJ2-6 . TRBV9 TGTGCCAGCAGCGTAGAACACGGGGCAGGGGCCAACGTCCTGACTTTC CASSVEHGAGANVLTF
. TRBJ2-1 . TRBV21-1 TGTGCCAGCAGCCCCCGGGACAGCAAGGTCTTTAGCGCTGCCCGATTCTACAATGAGCAGTTCTTC CASSPRDSKVFSAARFYNEQFF
TRBD1 TRBJ1-6 . TRBV2 TGTGCCAGCAGACCGAGGGACAGCGGTCTTGGGTCACCCCTCCACTTT CASRPRDSGLGSPLHF
TRBD1 TRBJ1-1 . TRBV4-1 TGCGCCAGCAGCCACGACAGGGGGCAAACTGAAGCTTTCTTT CASSHDRGQTEAFF
. TRBJ2-1 . TRBV19 TGTGCCAGTAAGGCAGGGAGAGGGTACAATGAGCAGTTCTTC CASKAGRGYNEQFF
TRBD1 TRBJ1-3 once TRBV7-9 TGTGCCAGCAGCCCTTCCGACAGGGCGTCCGGAAACACCATATATTTT CASSPSDRASGNTIYF
TRBD2 TRBJ2-1 once TRBV2 TGTGCCAGCAGGGGGACTAGCGGGTCCTTGAATGAGCAGTTCTTC CASRGTSGSLNEQFF
TRBD2 TRBJ2-1 . TRBV7-8 TGTGCCAGCAGCTTATGGGAGACTAGCGGGACCGAGCAGTTCTTC CASSLWETSGTEQFF
. TRBJ2-7 . TRBV2 TGTGCCAGCAGTTACAGGGACTACGAGCAGTACTTC CASSYRDYEQYF
TRBD1 TRBJ2-7 . TRBV5-1 TGCGCCAGCAGCCCGGGACAGAGTGCCTACGAGCAGTACTTC CASSPGQSAYEQYF
. TRBJ1-6 . TRBV7-8 TGTGCCAGCAGCTTACTGGCAGCCGGCCAAAGTTCACCCCTCCACTTT CASSLLAAGQSSPLHF
. TRBJ2-1 few TRBV10-1 TGCGCCAGCAGTGACATTGCTAGCGCTAGCTCCTACAATGAGCAGTTCTTC CASSDIASASSYNEQFF
. TRBJ1-2 . TRBV5-1 TGCGCCAGCAGCTCCCCTTCCTCTGACGGAGTATACTATGGCTACACCTTC CASSSPSSDGVYYGYTF
. TRBJ2-7 . TRBV27 TGTGCCAGCAGTTTTAGGGGGGCCTACGAGCAGTACTTC CASSFRGAYEQYF
. TRBJ1-2 . TRBV10-2 TGCGCCAGCAGTGATGCAGGGTTAGTCTATGGCTACACCTTC CASSDAGLVYGYTF
. TRBJ1-1 . TRBV6-5 TGTGCCAGCAGTTACTCGATGAACACTGAAGCTTTCTTT CASSYSMNTEAFF
. TRBJ2-7 once TRBV27 TGTGCCAGCGGGAGGACGTTAGGCGAGCAGTACTTC CASGRTLGEQYF
. TRBJ2-7 . TRBV27 TGTGCCAGCAGTTTAAGGGCCAGCCCATACGAGCAGTACTTC CASSLRASPYEQYF
. TRBJ2-4 few TRBV28 TGTGCCAGCAGTTTGCCTTATCTAAACATTCAGTACTTC CASSLPYLNIQYF
. TRBJ1-1 few TRBV20-1 TGCAGTGCTGTGAACACTGAAGCTTTCTTT CSAVNTEAFF
. TRBJ2-7 . TRBV7-3 TGTGCCAGCAGCACCTCGACGGTCCACGAGCAGTACTTC CASSTSTVHEQYF
TRBD1 TRBJ2-7 . TRBV10-2 TGCGCCAGCACTAGACAGGGGGCGACCTACGAGCAGTACTTC CASTRQGATYEQYF
. TRBJ2-3 . TRBV27 TGTGCCAGCAGTTTATCGGGCCTAGACGGAGATACGCAGTATTTT CASSLSGLDGDTQYF
. TRBJ2-1 . TRBV9 TGTGCCAGCAGCGTAGGAGACAGAAATGAGCAGTTCTTC CASSVGDRNEQFF
. TRBJ2-1 . TRBV27 TGTGCCAGCAGTTTCAACAGGGGGGGGGACCAGTTCTTC CASSFNRGGDQFF
TRBD2 TRBJ2-1 once TRBV5-6 TGTGCCAGCAGCTTCATGGACTGGGGGGGTAGTGAGCAGTTCTTC CASSFMDWGGSEQFF
. TRBJ2-1 . TRBV5-1 TGCGCCAGCAGCTTAAGCTCCTACAATGAGCAGTTCTTC CASSLSSYNEQFF
TRBD2 TRBJ2-7 . TRBV9 TGTGCCAGCAGCGTAACTAGCGGAAACTACGAGCAGTACTTC CASSVTSGNYEQYF
. TRBJ2-3 . TRBV27 TGTGCCAGCAGCCATGGGGCAGATACGCAGTATTTT CASSHGADTQYF
. TRBJ1-2 . TRBV9 TGTGCCAGCAGCGTAGGCCAAGACTATGGCTACACCTTC CASSVGQDYGYTF
. TRBJ2-7 once TRBV6-6 TGTGCCAGCAGTATGGGGGGAGGCTACGAGCAGTACTTC CASSMGGGYEQYF
. TRBJ2-7 . TRBV2 TGTGCCAGCAGTCTGACCTACGAGCAGTACTTC CASSLTYEQYF
. TRBJ2-7 once TRBV6-1 TGTGCCAGCAGGGACTCGGGGCAGCTGGCCTACGAGCAGTACTTC CASRDSGQLAYEQYF
TRBD1 TRBJ2-6 . TRBV7-3 TGTGCCAGCAGCTCTGGGACAGAAAGCTCTGGGGCCAACGTCCTGACTTTC CASSSGTESSGANVLTF
TRBD1 TRBJ2-2 . TRBV7-6 TGTGCCAGCACGGACAGGGGGGCCGGGGAGCTGTTTTTT CASTDRGAGELFF
TRBD2 TRBJ2-3 . TRBV19 TGTGCCAGTAGTCCCCCCCACACGAGCGGGGGGTATTTGGCGGATACGCAGTATTTT CASSPPHTSGGYLADTQYF
TRBD1 TRBJ1-1 . TRBV6-6 TGTGCCAGCAGTTTTTTCCCAGGGGGTACGAACACTGAAGCTTTCTTT CASSFFPGGTNTEAFF
. TRBJ1-1 few TRBV19 TGTGCCAGTAGTATTGGGGCCCCGGAAGTAGCTTTCTTT CASSIGAPEVAFF
. TRBJ1-1 . TRBV5-4 TGTGCCAGCAAGGAGGGCGCGGGTGAAGCTTTCTTT CASKEGAGEAFF
TRBD1 TRBJ2-7 . TRBV4-1 TGCGCCAGCAGCCATTCGGCAGGGGGTCTGTACGAGCAGTACTTC CASSHSAGGLYEQYF
TRBD1 TRBJ1-1 . TRBV6-1 TGTGCCAGCAGTGAACGAGTGGACAGGGTCCCTGAAGCTTTCTTT CASSERVDRVPEAFF
. TRBJ2-2 . TRBV15 TGTGCCACCAGCAGAGATCACTTCGCCTTAACTAACACCGGGGAGCTGTTTTTT CATSRDHFALTNTGELFF
TRBD2 TRBJ2-3 . TRBV9 TGTGCCAGCAGCGGTAGCGGGGGGGCCGAGACGCAGTATTTT CASSGSGGAETQYF
TRBD2 TRBJ2-7 . TRBV2 TGTGCCAGCACTCGAGGCGGGACTACTCCTTCCTACGAGCAGTACTTC CASTRGGTTPSYEQYF
. TRBJ2-7 . TRBV30 TGTGCCTGGAGTGTACTCCCCGGAGACGAGCAGTACTTC CAWSVLPGDEQYF
TRBD1 TRBJ2-7 . TRBV27 TGTGCCAGCAGTTCGCCGGGACAGGGAGCTTACGAGCAGTACTTC CASSSPGQGAYEQYF
. TRBJ2-7 . TRBV7-9 TGTGCCAGCAGATCAGGGGCGTACGAGCAGTACTTC CASRSGAYEQYF